The 15 T cell receptor beta chains given below trace back to one sample, sequenced in a study of T cell responses to AZD1222 COVID-19 vaccine. The assay was immunoSEQ multiplex PCR, and TCRdb's table has in-frame clones only and misses some. The profile shows 240,000 or so clones, just over 90% of them singletons. The sample was peripheral blood, taken on day 0 of AZD1222 vaccination. Every receptor here comes from an adult in good health.

V is TRBV3-1 (or the pseudogene TRBV3-2) and J is TRBJ1-3; no clear D gene. Germline V gene lookup returns CDR1 LGHDT and CDR2 YNNKEL (reference sequence). Trimming took 8 bases from V and 0 from J, leaving 8 bases between them. This CDR3 region has 13 residues. CDR3 in amino acids: CASAMSSGNTIYF. As DNA, the CDR3 is TGTGCCAGCGCCATGAGCTCTGGAAACACCATATATTTT.

V usage is TRBV10-2 and J usage is TRBJ2-1; 7 nucleotides match TRBD2. The CDR3 covers 15 residues. In germline, CDR1 is WSHSY, CDR2 SAAADI. Trimming took 4 bases from V and 5 from J; bases not matched to a gene: 8. The CDR3 DNA reads TGCGCCAGCAGTGTAGTTCCTAGCGGAGACAATGAGCAGTTCTTC. Translating gives CASSVVPSGDNEQFF.

Only one count was recorded for this clone. The rearrangement joins TRBV19 to TRBJ2-1, with 10 nucleotides matching TRBD2. The J segment lost 2 bases and the V segment lost 3 bases, leaving 7 bases of the junction unmatched. CDR1 and CDR2 from the germline V gene are LNHDA and SQIVND (reference sequence). This CDR3 contains 17 residues. This chain's CDR3 is CASSIEITSGAYNEQFF. The CDR3 DNA follows: TGTGCCAGTAGTATCGAAATCACTAGCGGGGCCTACAATGAGCAGTTCTTC.

This chain uses TRBV18 with TRBJ2-6; the D is unclear. The CDR3 extends over 16 amino acids. V lost 3 bases to trimming and J lost 0 bases, with 9 bases between them. Looked up from germline, CDR1 is KGHSH and CDR2 is LQKENI. CDR3 region: CASSPTTHSGANVLTF. CDR3 sequence (DNA): TGTGCCAGCTCACCGACGACCCACTCTGGGGCCAACGTCCTGACTTTC.

The chain carries TRBV6-5 and TRBJ2-1, with D possibly called TRBD1 or TRBD2 (5 bases each). CDR1 is MNHEY, CDR2 SVGAGI, per germline. V lost 6 bases, J lost 1 base, and 13 bases lay in between. The CDR3 has 15 residues. The CDR3 loop reads CASSPGTQSYNEQFF. In nucleotides, the CDR3 is TGTGCCAGCAGCCCCGGGACGCAGTCCTACAATGAGCAGTTCTTC.

The chain carries TRBV5-5 and TRBJ1-1, with 9 bases aligning to TRBD1. V shed 4 bases and J 5 bases; nucleotides not matched to a gene: 9. Germline V lookup: CDR1 SGHKS, CDR2 YYEKEE (reference sequence). This CDR3 spans 15 amino acids. CDR3 amino acids: CASSPPGTGRTEAFF. The CDR3 region has the DNA TGTGCCAGCAGCCCACCCGGGACAGGGAGGACTGAAGCTTTCTTT.

Written as DNA, the CDR3 is TGTGCCAGCAGCCAAGGATGGGGGAGGTACGAGCAGTACTTC. Translating gives CASSQGWGRYEQYF. The genes are TRBV14 and TRBJ2-7; D may be TRBD2 (6 bases). Germline CDR1 and CDR2: SGHDN and FVKESK. The CDR3 runs 14 residues. With 1 base removed from V and 4 bases from J, the gap between germline ends came to 11 bases.

The J gene is TRBJ2-1, the V gene TRBV5-4; TRBD2 aligns across 10 bases. Per the germline V gene, CDR1 is SGHNT and CDR2 is YYREEE (reference sequence). After removal of 3 bases from V and 7 bases from J, the junction contained 10 bases not matched to a gene. The CDR3 has 16 amino acids. The CDR3: CASSSSGGPTWNEQFF. For the CDR3, the DNA is TGTGCCAGCAGCTCTAGCGGGGGCCCCACTTGGAATGAGCAGTTCTTC. The entire variable domain, with the rest obtained from reference TRBV5-4 and TRBJ2-1, is as follows: ETGVTQSPTHLIKTRGQQVTLRCSSQSGHNTVSWYQQALGQGPQFIFQYYREEENGRGNFPPRFSGLQFPNYSSELNVNALELDDSALYLCASSSSGGPTWNEQFFGPGTRLTVL.

The chain is built from TRBV7-3 and TRBJ2-3; the match to TRBD2 covers 13 bases. The CDR3 totals 17 residues. The germline CDR1 and CDR2 sequences are SGHTA and FQGTGA. With V trimmed by 5 bases and J by 2 bases, 7 bases remained unmatched. CDR3 loop: CASSPRLAGGLTDTQYF. In DNA form, the CDR3 reads TGTGCCAGCAGCCCCCGACTAGCGGGAGGCCTCACAGATACGCAGTATTTT.

J is TRBJ1-2 and V is TRBV4-2, with D unresolved. The CDR3 is made up of 12 amino acids. CDR1 LGHNA and CDR2 YNFKEQ come from the germline V gene. Trimming cost V 0 bases and J 4 bases, with 3 bases left between them. CDR3 nucleotide sequence: TGTGCCAGCAGCCAAGAAACCTATGGCTACACCTTC. Its protein is CASSQETYGYTF.

V is TRBV5-1 and J is TRBJ2-2; D is unclear. CDR3 length: 15 amino acids. The ends were cut back, 4 bases at V and 5 bases at J, with 15 bases in the middle. Germline CDR1 is SGHRS and CDR2 is YFSETQ. The CDR3 loop is CASSAAPRGTGELFF. The CDR3 region has the DNA TGCGCCAGCAGCGCGGCTCCCCGAGGAACCGGGGAGCTGTTTTTT.

The genes are TRBV5-1 and TRBJ2-5, with D possibly matching TRBD1 (6 bases). CDR3 length: 15 residues. Trimming took off 0 bases at V and 3 bases at J, with 12 bases between the two ends. Germline CDR1 SGHRS, CDR2 YFSETQ. The CDR3 reads CASSLARGVEETQYF. DNA of the CDR3: TGCGCCAGCAGCTTGGCCAGGGGAGTAGAAGAGACCCAGTACTTC.

The chain uses TRBV5-1 and TRBJ1-1; 8 bases align to TRBD1. The V gene's germline CDR1 is SGHRS and CDR2 YFSETQ. The CDR3 has 15 residues. The V segment lost 4 bases and the J segment 6 bases; nucleotides outside the gene matches: 11. This chain's CDR3 is CASSIATGALSEAFF. The CDR3 coding sequence is TGCGCCAGCAGCATAGCGACAGGGGCTCTATCTGAAGCTTTCTTT. Full variable domain (rest looked up from reference TRBV5-1 and TRBJ1-1): KAGVTQTPRYLIKTRGQQVTLSCSPISGHRSVSWYQQTPGQGLQFLFEYFSETQRNKGNFPGRFSGRQFSNSRSEMNVSTLELGDSALYLCASSIATGALSEAFFGQGTRLTVV.

This clone was observed once. The chain combines TRBV9 with TRBJ2-7; D not certain. Trimming left V 3 bases short and J 0 bases short, with 10 bases between. Germline CDR1 SGDLS, CDR2 YYNGEE. The CDR3 is 14 amino acids. CDR3 residues: CASSATTSSYEQYF. In DNA form, the CDR3 reads TGTGCCAGCAGCGCTACAACAAGCTCCTACGAGCAGTACTTC.

V gene TRBV3-1 (or the pseudogene TRBV3-2) combines with J gene TRBJ1-1, with D hard to call. Germline CDR1 reads LGHDT; CDR2 reads YNNKEL (reference sequence). The CDR3 loop spans 14 amino acids. Trimming pared 1 base from V and 4 bases from J, leaving 10 bases between. This CDR3 is CASSQVHRATEAFF. The DNA of the CDR3 is TGTGCCAGCAGCCAAGTCCACAGAGCCACTGAAGCTTTCTTT.